This is a list of T cell receptor beta chains from one sample in a study of graft-versus-host responses after intestinal transplantation. No antigen has been identified for these receptors. Method: immunoSEQ multiplex PCR; TCRdb's copy keeps in-frame clones and lacks some. Among tens of thousands of clones listed, approximately 94% were seen once. The specimen comprised unstimulated CD4+ T cells sorted from spleen or lymph node cells, sampled before transplant. Source of these receptors: a human donor who was the organ donor for an intestinal transplant. CDR3s include the opening cysteine and the closing phenylalanine or tryptophan. A D gene is named only where the DNA matches it firmly. Not all rows give a size; the values are once, few, many and, for expanded clones, a class.

v_gene: TRBV18; d_gene: .; abundance: .; j_gene: TRBJ2-7; CDR3aa: CASSRALSDYYEQYF; CDR3nt: TGTGCCAGCTCCCGCGCCTTGTCCGACTACTACGAGCAGTACTTC
v_gene: TRBV18; d_gene: .; abundance: .; j_gene: TRBJ1-4; CDR3aa: CASSPTSTNEKLFF; CDR3nt: TGTGCCAGCTCACCGACGTCCACCAATGAAAAACTGTTTTTT
v_gene: TRBV10-1; d_gene: .; abundance: .; j_gene: TRBJ1-5; CDR3aa: CASSEATRFPNSNQPQHF; CDR3nt: TGCGCCAGCAGTGAAGCGACCAGGTTCCCTAATAGCAATCAGCCCCAGCATTTT
v_gene: TRBV4-3; d_gene: .; abundance: .; j_gene: TRBJ2-1; CDR3aa: CASSRTRRYNEQFF; CDR3nt: TGCGCCAGCAGCCGAACAAGACGGTACAATGAGCAGTTCTTC
v_gene: TRBV5-4; d_gene: .; abundance: .; j_gene: TRBJ1-1; CDR3aa: CASSFLLAGLKNTEAFF; CDR3nt: TGTGCCAGCAGCTTTTTGCTCGCAGGTCTAAAAAACACTGAAGCTTTCTTT
v_gene: TRBV19; d_gene: TRBD1; abundance: once; j_gene: TRBJ2-1; CDR3aa: CASSIRTGLGDEQFF; CDR3nt: TGTGCCAGTAGTATCAGGACAGGGCTGGGGGATGAGCAGTTCTTC
v_gene: TRBV4-3; d_gene: .; abundance: .; j_gene: TRBJ2-7; CDR3aa: CASSQVSPSCEWYEQYF; CDR3nt: TGCGCCAGCAGCCAAGTTTCCCCTAGCTGCGAGTGGTACGAGCAGTACTTC
v_gene: TRBV5-6; d_gene: .; abundance: .; j_gene: TRBJ1-2; CDR3aa: CASSLDPRTYYGYTF; CDR3nt: TGTGCCAGCAGCTTGGACCCTCGCACGTACTATGGCTACACCTTC
v_gene: TRBV28; d_gene: .; abundance: few; j_gene: TRBJ2-7; CDR3aa: CASSSARGYFSYEQYF; CDR3nt: TGTGCCAGCAGCTCCGCCCGGGGGTACTTCTCCTACGAGCAGTACTTC
v_gene: TRBV20-1; d_gene: .; abundance: .; j_gene: TRBJ1-2; CDR3aa: CSAPPPYTF; CDR3nt: TGCAGTGCTCCCCCGCCCTACACCTTC
v_gene: TRBV5-4; d_gene: TRBD2; abundance: .; j_gene: TRBJ2-5; CDR3aa: CASSLLAGGGETQYF; CDR3nt: TGTGCCAGCAGCTTACTAGCGGGGGGGGGAGAGACCCAGTACTTC
v_gene: TRBV30; d_gene: .; abundance: .; j_gene: TRBJ2-2; CDR3aa: CAWSDPKASGTGELFF; CDR3nt: TGTGCCTGGAGTGACCCCAAGGCCTCGGGCACCGGGGAGCTGTTTTTT
v_gene: TRBV5-4; d_gene: .; abundance: once; j_gene: TRBJ2-1; CDR3aa: CASSLGPNEQFF; CDR3nt: TGTGCCAGCAGCTTGGGTCCCAATGAGCAGTTCTTC
v_gene: TRBV20-1; d_gene: .; abundance: .; j_gene: TRBJ1-2; CDR3aa: CSAGSVDTF; CDR3nt: TGCAGTGCAGGTTCAGTCGACACCTTC
v_gene: TRBV7-2; d_gene: .; abundance: .; j_gene: TRBJ1-2; CDR3aa: CASSLGLGWGVEGYTF; CDR3nt: TGTGCCAGCAGCTTGGGGTTGGGATGGGGAGTAGAGGGCTACACCTTC
v_gene: TRBV11-2; d_gene: .; abundance: .; j_gene: TRBJ2-3; CDR3aa: CASSLRGLSTDTQYF; CDR3nt: TGTGCCAGCAGCCTCCGGGGACTGTCCACAGATACGCAGTATTTT
v_gene: TRBV7-9; d_gene: TRBD2; abundance: .; j_gene: TRBJ2-7; CDR3aa: CASSPRTSGGYEQYF; CDR3nt: TGTGCCAGCAGCCCCCGGACTAGCGGGGGCTACGAGCAGTACTTC
v_gene: TRBV9; d_gene: .; abundance: .; j_gene: TRBJ2-6; CDR3aa: CASSVLGAGANVLTF; CDR3nt: TGTGCCAGCAGCGTACTGGGGGCGGGGGCCAACGTCCTGACTTTC
v_gene: TRBV15; d_gene: TRBD1; abundance: once; j_gene: TRBJ1-6; CDR3aa: CATSRKDRGTYNSPLHF; CDR3nt: TGTGCCACCAGCAGAAAGGACAGGGGCACCTATAATTCACCCCTCCACTTT
v_gene: TRBV7-2; d_gene: .; abundance: .; j_gene: TRBJ1-4; CDR3aa: CASSLETGMVREKLFF; CDR3nt: TGTGCCAGCAGCCTGGAAACAGGGATGGTTCGTGAAAAACTGTTTTTT
v_gene: TRBV30; d_gene: .; abundance: .; j_gene: TRBJ1-5; CDR3aa: CAWSALGAGAGQPQHF; CDR3nt: TGTGCCTGGAGTGCCCTAGGGGCAGGGGCCGGTCAGCCCCAGCATTTT
v_gene: TRBV19; d_gene: TRBD1; abundance: .; j_gene: TRBJ2-1; CDR3aa: CASSMGQGNNEQFF; CDR3nt: TGTGCCAGTAGTATGGGACAGGGGAACAATGAGCAGTTCTTC
v_gene: TRBV5-1; d_gene: .; abundance: .; j_gene: TRBJ2-7; CDR3aa: CASSLYFTVLGYEQYF; CDR3nt: TGCGCCAGCAGCTTGTATTTTACAGTCCTTGGCTACGAGCAGTACTTC
v_gene: TRBV15; d_gene: .; abundance: .; j_gene: TRBJ1-5; CDR3aa: CATSRGGYNQPQHF; CDR3nt: TGTGCCACCAGCAGAGGCGGTTACAATCAGCCCCAGCATTTT
v_gene: TRBV18; d_gene: .; abundance: .; j_gene: TRBJ1-1; CDR3aa: CASSPITGTENEAFF; CDR3nt: TGTGCCAGCTCACCAATCACCGGGACTGAGAACGAAGCTTTCTTT
v_gene: TRBV4-1; d_gene: TRBD1; abundance: .; j_gene: TRBJ2-2; CDR3aa: CASSPIGGAVGELFF; CDR3nt: TGCGCCAGCAGTCCAATAGGGGGCGCGGTCGGGGAGCTGTTTTTT